Presented here are 23 T cell receptor beta chains from one specimen sequenced in a study of cytomegalovirus exposure and HLA in healthy donors. Profiling relied on immunoSEQ multiplex PCR, and the TCRdb table lists in-frame clones only, not all of them. The table records 330,000 or so clones, roughly 90% of them present only once. Sequencing was done on a sample of PBMCs. These receptors originate from a woman in her late teens or twenties in good health and CMV-seronegative.

This chain joins TRBV28 and TRBJ2-7; D not resolved. V shed 5 bases and J shed 8 bases, with 16 bases lying between them. The CDR3 totals 13 residues. The germline CDR1 and CDR2 sequences are MDHEN and SYDVKM. The CDR3 nucleotides read TGTGCCAGCAGTACAGTGTCAGGAAAAAAGCAGTACTTC. Protein product: CASSTVSGKKQYF.

CDR3: CSVQTGPGELFF. DNA for the CDR3: TGCAGCGTTCAGACAGGGCCCGGGGAGCTGTTTTTT. The rearrangement joins TRBV29-1 to TRBJ2-2; 7 nucleotides line up with TRBD1. The CDR3 has 12 residues. The trim removed 5 bases at V and 6 bases at J, leaving 3 bases unmatched. The V gene's germline CDR1 is SQVTM and CDR2 ANQGSEA.

In its sample, this clone was seen once. The CDR3 loop is CASSQDRRGNTIYF. The CDR3 region has the DNA TGTGCCAGCTCACAAGACAGGCGGGGAAACACCATATATTTT. The chain uses TRBV18 and TRBJ1-3; D possibly corresponds to TRBD1 (6 bases). Germline CDR1 KGHSH, CDR2 LQKENI. V was trimmed by 4 bases and J by 4 bases, leaving 11 bases between them. This CDR3 has 14 residues.

This chain uses TRBV6-1 with TRBJ2-7; 7 positions match TRBD1. Trimming cost V 6 bases and J 0 bases; bases outside gene matches: 8. CDR1 and CDR2 (germline): MNHNS, SASEGT. The CDR3 is 15 residues long. Here the CDR3 DNA reads TGTGCCAGCAGCCTTACCGGGACAGTCTCCTACGAGCAGTACTTC. Its translation: CASSLTGTVSYEQYF.

Only a few counts were recorded for this clone. The CDR3 DNA follows: TGCGCCAGCAGCCGGGATCACGCGAACACCGGGGAGCTGTTTTTT. Translated: CASSRDHANTGELFF. The V call is TRBV5-1, the J call TRBJ2-2; the D gene is possibly TRBD2 (5 bases). The CDR3 is 15 residues long. V gave up 4 bases and J gave up 0 bases, with 10 bases separating them. Germline lookup yields CDR1 SGHRS and CDR2 YFSETQ.

The genes are TRBV13 and TRBJ1-2; 7 bases agree with TRBD1. Trimming cost V 5 bases and J 8 bases; bases outside gene matches: 5. This CDR3 comprises 12 residues. Germline CDR1 is PRHDT and CDR2 is FYEKMQ (reference sequence). The CDR3 region is CASSQGVSGYTF. In nucleotides, the CDR3 is TGTGCCAGCAGCCAGGGGGTTTCGGGCTACACCTTC.

The gene calls are TRBV7-6 and TRBJ2-2; the D gene is possibly TRBD1 (5 bases). CDR1 and CDR2 (germline): SGHVS, FNYEAQ. There are 17 residues in the CDR3. V dropped 3 bases and J dropped 6 bases, with 20 bases sitting between them. CDR3 amino acids: CASSLEFLGRVAGELFF. CDR3 coding DNA: TGTGCCAGCAGCTTGGAATTCCTGGGCAGGGTGGCCGGGGAGCTGTTTTTT. The whole variable domain, remainder taken from reference TRBV7-6 and TRBJ2-2, is GAGVSQSPRYKVTKRGQDVALRCDPISGHVSLYWYRQALGQGPEFLTYFNYEAQQDKSGLPNDRFSAERPEGSISTLTIQRTEQRDSAMYRCASSLEFLGRVAGELFFGEGSRLTVL.

The genes are TRBV29-1 and TRBJ2-3, with TRBD1 matching over 7 bases. Germline assignment: CDR1 SQVTM and CDR2 ANQGSEA. V lost 6 bases to trimming and J lost 2 bases; unmatched junction nucleotides: 8. This CDR3 spans 14 amino acids. The CDR3 bases are TGCAGCGTCGCACCCGGGACAGTCACAGATACGCAGTATTTT. Amino acids: CSVAPGTVTDTQYF.

The chain employs TRBV7-2 and TRBJ2-7; D call uncertain. The CDR3 is made up of 13 amino acids. Trimming pared 5 bases from V and 4 bases from J, leaving 12 bases between. The germline V gene has CDR1 SGHTA and CDR2 FQGNSA. The CDR3 reads CASSQVERYEQYF. CDR3 bases: TGTGCCAGCAGCCAGGTCGAACGTTACGAGCAGTACTTC.

V and J are TRBV6-5 and TRBJ1-1, with 8 bases aligning to TRBD1. CDR1 is MNHEY and CDR2 is SVGAGI in the germline V gene. CDR3 size: 15 residues. V was clipped by 5 bases and J by 4 bases; unmatched bases: 9. CDR3 residues: CASSRTPGGVTEAFF. CDR3 DNA: TGTGCCAGCAGTCGTACCCCAGGGGGCGTCACTGAAGCTTTCTTT.

There are a few counts of this clone. The chain recombines TRBV18 with TRBJ1-1; 9 bases line up with TRBD1. The CDR3 runs 15 residues. Per the germline V gene, CDR1 is KGHSH and CDR2 is LQKENI. Trimming at V came to 5 bases and at J to 1 base, leaving 5 bases not matched to a gene. CDR3 region: CASSTGQGRNTEAFF. CDR3 bases: TGTGCCAGCTCAACGGGACAGGGTAGGAACACTGAAGCTTTCTTT.

V gene TRBV7-8 combines with J gene TRBJ2-1, with 14 bases that match TRBD2. Unmatched junction bases numbered 12, after V lost 9 bases and J lost 8 bases. The germline CDR1 and CDR2 sequences are SGHVS and FQNEAQ. The CDR3 contains 16 residues. The CDR3 DNA is TGTGCCAGTCTTAACCCGGGACTAGCGGGAGAGGATGAGCAGTTCTTC. It encodes CASLNPGLAGEDEQFF.

The chain is built from TRBV4-3 and TRBJ2-7; 11 nucleotides align to TRBD2. The CDR3 contains 16 residues. Trimming removed 2 bases from V and 2 bases from J; junction bases left unmatched: 5. Looked up from germline, CDR1 is LGHNA and CDR2 is YSLEER. CDR3 sequence: CASSQKDSGRAYEQYF. The CDR3 DNA follows: TGCGCCAGCAGCCAAAAAGATAGCGGGAGGGCCTACGAGCAGTACTTC.

The chain joins TRBV9 to TRBJ1-5; perhaps TRBD1 as D (6 bases). CDR3 length equals 15 residues. The V end was cut by 0 bases, the J end by 1 base, with 8 bases between. CDR1 is SGDLS and CDR2 is YYNGEE in the germline V gene. Written as DNA, the CDR3 is TGTGCCAGCAGCGTAGATGGGGGCAGCAATCAGCCCCAGCATTTT. Protein sequence: CASSVDGGSNQPQHF.

This chain links TRBV18 with TRBJ2-2, with a possible D match to TRBD2 (5 bases). CDR3 length: 12 residues. V shed 5 bases and J shed 6 bases, with 7 bases lying between them. Germline assignment: CDR1 KGHSH and CDR2 LQKENI. The CDR3 sequence: CASSDYAGELFF. For the CDR3, the DNA is TGTGCCAGCTCAGACTACGCCGGGGAGCTGTTTTTT.

The rearrangement links TRBV7-3 to TRBJ2-1; D is perhaps TRBD2 (6 bases). The germline gives CDR1 SGHTA, CDR2 FQGTGA. The V and J ends lost 2 bases and 5 bases respectively, with 10 bases between them. The CDR3 spans 14 residues. CDR3 in amino acids: CASSLDRGNNEQFF. Here the CDR3 DNA reads TGTGCCAGCAGCTTAGATCGGGGGAACAATGAGCAGTTCTTC.

The chain has TRBV7-2 and TRBJ1-2; TRBD1 matches 7 bases. Germline V gene sequence: CDR1 SGHTA, CDR2 FQGNSA. The trim removed 5 bases at V and 4 bases at J, leaving 13 bases unmatched. The CDR3 runs to 16 residues. The CDR3 is CASSINQGGVGYGYTF. The CDR3 DNA is TGTGCCAGCAGCATAAATCAGGGGGGTGTCGGCTATGGCTACACCTTC.

In its sample, this clone was seen once. The chain has TRBV5-4 and TRBJ2-5, with 7 bases identical to TRBD2. CDR1 SGHNT and CDR2 YYREEE come from the germline V gene (reference sequence). V gave up 3 bases and J gave up 8 bases; unmatched junction bases: 13. The CDR3 spans 15 residues. The CDR3 nucleotides are TGTGCCAGCAGCTCCAAGGGGAGCGGGATATTTACCCAGTACTTC. It specifies CASSSKGSGIFTQYF.

This chain connects TRBV7-8 to TRBJ2-5; 8 bases map to TRBD1. Germline V lookup: CDR1 SGHVS, CDR2 FQNEAQ. This CDR3 spans 13 amino acids. V lost 5 bases and J lost 9; bases outside the gene matches: 8. CDR3 in amino acids: CASSHDRGWAQYF. In DNA, the CDR3 is TGTGCCAGCAGCCATGACAGGGGATGGGCCCAGTACTTC.

V is TRBV27 and J is TRBJ2-1; possible D gene TRBD2, 5 bases. The CDR3 extends over 15 amino acids. Germline V gene data show CDR1 as MNHEY and CDR2 as SMNVEV (reference sequence). V dropped 5 bases and J dropped 10 bases, with 21 bases sitting between them. The CDR3 protein is CASSPWGAVLAEQFF. CDR3 in DNA: TGTGCCAGCAGTCCCTGGGGAGCGGTCCTAGCCGAGCAGTTCTTC.

This clone was recorded a few times. The chain combines TRBV7-3 with TRBJ1-1; TRBD1 might be the D (5 bases). The CDR3 length is 12 residues. Germline V CDR1 and CDR2: SGHTA, FQGTGA. V was clipped by 2 bases and J by 6 bases, with 7 bases between them. The CDR3, as DNA: TGTGCCAGCAGCTTACCGGGGGCTGAAGCTTTCTTT. Translating gives CASSLPGAEAFF.

The chain has TRBV6-5 and TRBJ1-2, with TRBD1 matching 7 bases. V shed 6 bases and J 7 bases; nucleotides not matched to a gene: 11. Germline assignment: CDR1 MNHEY and CDR2 SVGAGI. The CDR3 is made up of 14 amino acids. CDR3 in amino acids: CASSHGEGGGGYTF. CDR3 nucleotides: TGTGCCAGCAGCCACGGTGAAGGGGGCGGTGGCTACACCTTC.

The chain employs TRBV13 and TRBJ2-1; 15 bases fit TRBD2. The CDR3 covers 15 residues. The junction had 7 bases not matched to a gene; V was cut back by 4 bases and J by 12 bases. The germline V gene encodes CDR1 PRHDT and CDR2 FYEKMQ (reference sequence). This chain's CDR3 is CASSSGTSGGPGQFF. As DNA, the CDR3 is TGTGCCAGCAGCTCCGGGACTAGCGGGGGGCCGGGGCAGTTCTTC. The variable domain in full, with the rest retrieved from reference TRBV13 and TRBJ2-1, is AAGVIQSPRHLIKEKRETATLKCYPIPRHDTVYWYQQGPGQDPQFLISFYEKMQSDKGSIPDRFSAQQFSDYHSELNMSSLELGDSALYFCASSSGTSGGPGQFFGPGTRLTVL.